The 4 T cell receptor beta chains below all came from one sample that was sequenced in a study of T-cell reconstitution after alpha-beta-depleted transplantation in children. Using unique molecular identifiers, the investigators prepared the TCRbeta library. TCRdb called the PCR reads again in MiXCR, with one record for every CDR3 protein. The table lists about 500,000 distinct CDR3 sequences, roughly an eighth of them singletons, with 14% in the top ten. Source: PBMCs, mostly from graft donor cells, taken 180 days after TCRalphabeta/CD19-depleted stem cell transplant. The receptors stem from a female patient aged 2-10 years who had a stem cell transplant for aplastic anemia, so the T cells may come from the graft donor.

This chain links TRBV20-1 with TRBJ2-5; D may be TRBD1 or TRBD2 (5 bases each). The V gene lost 2 bases and the J gene lost 5 bases, with 9 bases spanning the gap. The V gene's germline CDR1 is DFQATT and CDR2 SNEGSKA (reference sequence). This CDR3 is 12 amino acids long. CDR3 DNA: TGCAGTGCTAGAACCGAGGGGGAGACCCAGTACTTC. It encodes CSARTEGETQYF.

The chain employs TRBV15 and TRBJ2-2, with D tentatively TRBD1 (6 bases). The V end lost 3 bases, the J end lost 3 bases, and 14 bases lay between the germline ends. The CDR3 runs 16 residues. Germline V gene lookup returns CDR1 LNHNV and CDR2 YYDKDF (reference sequence). The CDR3 DNA sequence: TGTGCCACCAGCAGGATTCCGGGACAATACACCGGGGAGCTGTTTTTT. It translates to CATSRIPGQYTGELFF. Combining the CDR3 with reference TRBV15 and TRBJ2-2 gives the whole variable domain DAMVIQNPRYQVTQFGKPVTLSCSQTLNHNVMYWYQQKSSQAPKLLFHYYDKDFNNEADTPDNFQSRRPNTSFCFLDIRSPGLGDTAMYLCATSRIPGQYTGELFFGEGSRLTVL.

J is TRBJ2-3 and V is TRBV4-3; TRBD2 agrees at 14 bases. The CDR3 is 18 residues long. V dropped 1 base and J dropped 5; count of bases not matched to a gene: 8. Germline V CDR1 and CDR2: LGHNA, YSLEER. CDR3 DNA sequence: TGCGCCAGCAGCCAAGTGGGACTAGCGGGAGCCTGGAGAGATACGCAGTATTTT. Translation gives CASSQVGLAGAWRDTQYF.

This chain uses TRBV7-9 with TRBJ2-5, with D unresolved. Trimming removed 7 bases at V and 9 bases at J, with 12 bases between. There are 11 residues in the CDR3. Per the germline V gene, CDR1 is SEHNR and CDR2 is FQNEAQ (reference sequence). The CDR3 spells CASKPPGAQYF. The CDR3, as DNA: TGTGCCAGCAAACCCCCAGGAGCCCAGTACTTC.